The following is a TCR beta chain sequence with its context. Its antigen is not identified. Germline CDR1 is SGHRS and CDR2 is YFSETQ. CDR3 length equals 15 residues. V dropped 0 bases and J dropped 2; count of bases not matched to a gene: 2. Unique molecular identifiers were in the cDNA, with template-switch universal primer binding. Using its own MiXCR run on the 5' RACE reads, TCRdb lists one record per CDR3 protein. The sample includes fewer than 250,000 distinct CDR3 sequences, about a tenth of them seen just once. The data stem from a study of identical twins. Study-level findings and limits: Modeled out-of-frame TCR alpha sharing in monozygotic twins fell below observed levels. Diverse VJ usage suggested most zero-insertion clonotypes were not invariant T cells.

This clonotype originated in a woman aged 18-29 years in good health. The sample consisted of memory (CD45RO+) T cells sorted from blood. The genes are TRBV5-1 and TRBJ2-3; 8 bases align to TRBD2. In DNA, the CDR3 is TGCGCCAGCAGCTTGGTGCGGGGGGACACAGATACGCAGTATTTT. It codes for CASSLVRGDTDTQYF.